Only a few counts were recorded for the clone carrying this T cell receptor beta chain. The data are from a study of Ad26.COV2.S vaccination and SARS-CoV-2 variants. The V gene end was trimmed by 8 bases and the J gene end by 4 bases; junction bases not matched to a gene: 11. This CDR3 comprises 14 residues. Per germline, CDR1 WNHNN and CDR2 SYGVQD (reference sequence). Measured with immunoSEQ multiplex PCR; TCRdb has only the in-frame clones, and not every one. The sample includes a few hundred thousand clones, roughly 84% of them seen just once. Treatment of the sample: roughly 20 received Ad26.COV2.S at low or high dose, single or two shots; several received placebo; per-sample allocation not given. Following the first vaccine or placebo injection, samples were taken on day 63. Ad26 vector vaccine expressed Wuhan-strain SARS-CoV-2 spike.

Source: peripheral blood, taken in a trial of Ad26.COV2.S vaccine versus placebo. This chain connects TRBV10-1 to TRBJ2-7, with TRBD2 identical over 7 bases. This receptor was identified in a person aged 18-60 years who received the Ad26.COV2.S COVID-19 vaccine or a placebo. In DNA, the CDR3 is TGCGCCAGCCCTAATCGGGGGGAGGGGTACGAGCAGTACTTC. It is translated as CASPNRGEGYEQYF.